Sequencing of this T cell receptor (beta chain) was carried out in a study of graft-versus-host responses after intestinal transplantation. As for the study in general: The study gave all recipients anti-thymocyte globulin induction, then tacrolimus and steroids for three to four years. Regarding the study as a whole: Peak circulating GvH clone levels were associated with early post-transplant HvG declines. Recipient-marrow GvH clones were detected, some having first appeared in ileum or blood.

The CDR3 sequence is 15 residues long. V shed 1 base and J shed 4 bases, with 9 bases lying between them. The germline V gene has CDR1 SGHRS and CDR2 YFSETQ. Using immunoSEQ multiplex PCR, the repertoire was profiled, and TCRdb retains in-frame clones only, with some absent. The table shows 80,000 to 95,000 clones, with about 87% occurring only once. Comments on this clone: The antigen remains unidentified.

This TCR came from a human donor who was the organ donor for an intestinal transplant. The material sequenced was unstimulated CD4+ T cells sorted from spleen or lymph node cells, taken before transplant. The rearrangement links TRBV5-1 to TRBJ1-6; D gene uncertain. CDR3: CASSLFGPYNSPLHF. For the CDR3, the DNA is TGCGCCAGCAGCTTGTTCGGTCCTTATAATTCACCCCTCCACTTT.